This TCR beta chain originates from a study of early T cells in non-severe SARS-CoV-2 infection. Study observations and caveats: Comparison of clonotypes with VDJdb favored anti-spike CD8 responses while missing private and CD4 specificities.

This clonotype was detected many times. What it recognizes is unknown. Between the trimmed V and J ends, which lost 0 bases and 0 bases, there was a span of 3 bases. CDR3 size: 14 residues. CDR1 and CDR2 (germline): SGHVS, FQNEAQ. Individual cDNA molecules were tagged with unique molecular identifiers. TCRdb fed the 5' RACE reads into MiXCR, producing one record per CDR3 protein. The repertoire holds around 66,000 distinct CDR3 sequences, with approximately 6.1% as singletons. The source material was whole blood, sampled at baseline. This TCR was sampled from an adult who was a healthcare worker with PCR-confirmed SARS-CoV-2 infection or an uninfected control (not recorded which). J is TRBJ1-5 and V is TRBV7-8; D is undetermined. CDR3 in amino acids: CASSLAHSNQPQHF. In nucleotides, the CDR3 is TGTGCCAGCAGCTTAGCCCATAGCAATCAGCCCCAGCATTTT.